One and the same sample provided the 30 T cell receptor beta chains below, sequenced in a study of yellow fever vaccine responses in identical twins. TCRdb used MiXCR to reprocess the RT-PCR reads, holding one entry per CDR3 protein. The data hold approximately 11,000 distinct CDR3 sequences, with over 75% observed a single time. The sequencing used T cells from blood (PBMCs), unsorted or a sorted subset (not recorded which), collected before or after yellow fever vaccination (not recorded which). The receptors here all came from a woman aged 18 to 35 who received the yellow fever vaccine.

This rearrangement joins TRBV2 to TRBJ2-1; D perhaps matches TRBD1 (5 bases). Germline V gene sequence: CDR1 SNHLY, CDR2 FYNNEI. The V end lost 3 bases, the J end lost 15 bases, and 12 bases lay between the germline ends. The CDR3 has 11 amino acids. The CDR3 reads CASSERQRLFF. The CDR3 DNA follows: TGTGCCAGCAGTGAGCGACAGAGGCTGTTCTTC.

The CDR3 sequence is CASSIPGQVPSEQFF. The CDR3 DNA reads as TGTGCCAGCAGTATACCGGGACAGGTACCCTCGGAGCAGTTCTTC. The chain has TRBV27 and TRBJ2-1; TRBD1 matches at 8 bases. The ends lost 5 bases at V and 10 bases at J; junction bases unmatched: 13. The CDR3 spans 15 residues. CDR1 MNHEY and CDR2 SMNVEV come from the germline V gene (reference sequence).

J is TRBJ1-2 and V is TRBV5-6; TRBD1 might be the D (5 bases). Germline V gene sequence: CDR1 SGHDT, CDR2 YYEEEE. V was trimmed by 4 bases and J by 6 bases, leaving 22 bases between them. The CDR3 spans 16 residues. The CDR3 DNA sequence: TGTGCCAGCAGCCCACGGATGGGCCCAGGGCGAGATGGCTACACCTTC. This translates into CASSPRMGPGRDGYTF. The full variable domain, rest sourced from reference TRBV5-6 and TRBJ1-2, is DAGVTQSPTHLIKTRGQQVTLRCSPKSGHDTVSWYQQALGQGPQFIFQYYEEEERQRGNFPDRFSGHQFPNYSSELNVNALLLGDSALYLCASSPRMGPGRDGYTFGSGTRLTVV.

The chain has TRBV2 and TRBJ2-1; no firm D call. The CDR3 totals 15 residues. CDR1 is SNHLY, CDR2 FYNNEI, per germline. The V gene lost 2 bases and the J gene lost 4 bases, with 12 bases spanning the gap. In DNA form, the CDR3 reads TGTGCCAGCAGTGAAAGGTACTCCCAATACAATGAGCAGTTCTTC. This gives the protein CASSERYSQYNEQFF.

The gene calls are TRBV11-1 and TRBJ2-1; no firm D call. Trimming shortened V by 1 base and J by 9 bases, and 13 bases separated the two germline ends. The CDR3 runs 14 residues. The germline CDR1 and CDR2 sequences are SGHAT and FQDESV (reference sequence). CDR3 residues: CASSLVLLGGEQFF. The CDR3, as DNA: TGTGCCAGCAGCTTAGTATTATTGGGTGGTGAGCAGTTCTTC.

The rearrangement links TRBV5-6 to TRBJ1-1; a weak D match, TRBD1 (6 bases). Germline V gene data show CDR1 as SGHDT and CDR2 as YYEEEE. This CDR3 has 13 residues. V lost 2 bases and J 8 bases, leaving 13 bases between the germline ends. The CDR3 DNA reads as TGTGCCAGCAGCTTCGGGTCAGGGGACGAAGCTTTCTTT. It encodes CASSFGSGDEAFF.

The chain has TRBV23-1 and TRBJ1-5; D might be TRBD1 (6 bases). TRBV23-1 is treated as an ORF (open reading frame) with a function not yet certain. This CDR3 spans 16 amino acids. V lost 8 bases and J lost 0, with 17 bases in between. The DNA of the CDR3 is TGCGCCAGCGCCCCGGGGGGGGGCTATAGCAATCAGCCCCAGCATTTT. Translated, it gives CASAPGGGYSNQPQHF.

This chain joins TRBV4-1 and TRBJ2-7, with 9 bases matching TRBD1. V lost 1 base, J lost 5 bases, and 12 bases stayed unmatched. Germline CDR1 reads MGHRA; CDR2 reads YSYEKL. The CDR3 runs 17 residues. The CDR3 protein is CASSQGVYRTGADEQYF. The CDR3 nucleotides read TGCGCCAGCAGCCAAGGGGTTTATAGGACAGGGGCCGACGAGCAGTACTTC.

This clonotype has only one observation. J is TRBJ1-2 and V is TRBV11-1; TRBD1 might be the D (6 bases). V shed 3 bases and J shed 5 bases, with 19 bases lying between them. There are 16 residues in the CDR3. Germline V gene lookup returns CDR1 SGHAT and CDR2 FQDESV (reference sequence). CDR3 in DNA: TGTGCCAGCAGCTTCCCCGAAATGGACAGCCTGTATGGCTACACCTTC. Encoded protein: CASSFPEMDSLYGYTF.

This clonotype has a single count. The CDR3 loop reads CATSTGGSEAFF. CDR3 DNA sequence: TGTGCCACCAGCACAGGGGGCTCTGAAGCTTTCTTT. The chain links TRBV15 to TRBJ1-1, with TRBD1 matching 8 bases. After removal of 4 bases from V and 6 bases from J, the junction contained 1 base not matched to a gene. CDR1 and CDR2 (germline): LNHNV, YYDKDF (reference sequence). This CDR3 has 12 amino acids.

This clonotype has only one observation. The rearrangement joins TRBV13 to TRBJ1-4; D is possibly TRBD1 (5 bases). The CDR3 covers 15 residues. Trimming shortened V by 7 bases and J by 1 base, and 13 bases separated the two germline ends. Looked up from germline, CDR1 is PRHDT and CDR2 is FYEKMQ (reference sequence). In nucleotides, the CDR3 is TGTGCCAGCATGGAGCCAACAGGAACTAATGAAAAACTGTTTTTT. Encoded protein: CASMEPTGTNEKLFF.

V is TRBV18 and J is TRBJ2-1; D gene uncertain. Germline V gene data show CDR1 as KGHSH and CDR2 as LQKENI. The CDR3 sequence is 15 residues long. V dropped 1 base and J dropped 0 bases, with 7 bases sitting between them. The CDR3 sequence: CASSPLFLSYNEQFF. The DNA of the CDR3 is TGTGCCAGCTCACCACTTTTCCTCTCCTACAATGAGCAGTTCTTC.

The rearrangement links TRBV7-2 to TRBJ2-1; 13 nucleotides agree with TRBD2. With V trimmed by 5 bases and J by 10 bases, 8 bases remained unmatched. CDR1 and CDR2 from the germline V gene are SGHTA and FQGNSA. This CDR3 region has 15 residues. CDR3 residues: CASSKGLAGKDEQFF. The CDR3 DNA is TGTGCCAGCAGCAAGGGACTAGCGGGAAAGGACGAGCAGTTCTTC.

The J gene is TRBJ1-1, the V gene TRBV4-1; D ambiguous. The CDR3 consists of 14 residues. Germline V gene data show CDR1 as MGHRA and CDR2 as YSYEKL. V was trimmed by 1 base and J by 5 bases, leaving 11 bases between them. In nucleotides, the CDR3 is TGCGCCAGCAGCCAAGTGGGCGGAGGGACTGAAGCTTTCTTT. Its translation is CASSQVGGGTEAFF.

The chain links TRBV21-1 to TRBJ1-5; the D segment call TRBD1 is taken from the table without a DNA check. TRBV21-1 is labeled a pseudogene. The CDR3 consists of 16 residues. CDR3 protein: CVSSKGGQYSNQPQHF. Here the CDR3 DNA reads TGTGTCAGCAGCAAAGGGGGCCAGTATAGCAATCAGCCCCAGCATTTT.

The chain has TRBV21-1 and TRBJ1-2; TRBD1, as called in the table, went unchecked against the DNA. TRBV21-1 is assigned pseudogene status. The length of the CDR3 is 16 residues. Here the CDR3 DNA reads TGTGCCAGCAGCCTGCCCCTCAAGCAAGCTAACTATGGCTACACCTTC. Amino acid sequence: CASSLPLKQANYGYTF.

This chain links TRBV13 with TRBJ2-1, with 12 positions matching TRBD1. This CDR3 contains 13 residues. Looked up from germline, CDR1 is PRHDT and CDR2 is FYEKMQ (reference sequence). The junction had 7 bases not matched to a gene; V was cut back by 10 bases and J by 9 bases. CDR3 DNA sequence: TGTGCCACCGAGGGACAGGGGGCGCGTGAGCAGTTCTTC. Translated: CATEGQGAREQFF.

The chain uses TRBV19 and TRBJ1-1, with D possibly matching TRBD1 (6 bases). V was trimmed by 5 bases and J by 1 base, leaving 14 bases between them. Germline V CDR1 and CDR2: LNHDA, SQIVND (reference sequence). The CDR3 covers 15 residues. Here the CDR3 DNA reads TGTGCCAGTAGTGCCGACCAGGGGAAGAACACTGAAGCTTTCTTT. Residues: CASSADQGKNTEAFF.

V gene TRBV18 combines with J gene TRBJ1-5; D might be TRBD1 (5 bases). The CDR3 loop spans 15 amino acids. V lost 2 bases, J lost 3 bases, and 11 bases lay in between. The germline V gene encodes CDR1 KGHSH and CDR2 LQKENI. CDR3 nucleotide sequence: TGTGCCAGCTCACCAGACAGAAATAACAATCAGCCCCAGCATTTT. Its protein is CASSPDRNNNQPQHF.

The rearrangement joins TRBV11-2 to TRBJ2-1, with D possibly TRBD1 on 5 matching bases. Between the trimmed V and J ends, which lost 5 bases and 8 bases, there was a span of 19 bases. The CDR3 totals 15 residues. The germline V gene has CDR1 SGHAT and CDR2 FQNNGV. The CDR3 here is CASSPWGRTTDEQFF. The CDR3 DNA follows: TGTGCCAGCAGCCCCTGGGGCCGCACGACCGATGAGCAGTTCTTC.

The rearrangement joins TRBV14 to TRBJ2-5; no clear D. V was pared by 2 bases and J by 0 bases, with 7 bases between. This CDR3 is 14 amino acids long. The V gene's germline CDR1 is SGHDN and CDR2 FVKESK. CDR3 loop: CASSQTGYQETQYF. DNA for the CDR3: TGTGCCAGCAGCCAAACTGGGTACCAAGAGACCCAGTACTTC.

The chain carries TRBV7-3 and TRBJ2-1, with 9 positions matching TRBD1. CDR3 length equals 15 residues. Germline loops: CDR1 SGHTA, CDR2 FQGTGA. Trimming at V came to 2 bases and at J to 8 bases, leaving 7 bases not matched to a gene. CDR3 DNA: TGTGCCAGCAGCTTACGGCGGACAGGGGTTCATGAGCAGTTCTTC. As protein: CASSLRRTGVHEQFF. Supplemented by reference TRBV7-3 and TRBJ2-1, the full variable domain reads GAGVSQTPSNKVTEKGKYVELRCDPISGHTALYWYRQSLGQGPEFLIYFQGTGAADDSGLPNDRFFAVRPEGSVSTLKIQRTERGDSAVYLCASSLRRTGVHEQFFGPGTRLTVL.

The chain uses TRBV20-1 and TRBJ1-1; D ambiguous. CDR3 length equals 11 residues. Germline CDR1 reads DFQATT; CDR2 reads SNEGSKA (reference sequence). The V end lost 6 bases, the J end lost 2 bases, and 7 bases lay between the germline ends. The DNA of the CDR3 is TGCAGTGCCGTGATCAACACTGAAGCTTTCTTT. This translates into CSAVINTEAFF.

The chain carries TRBV4-1 and TRBJ1-1, with 7 bases aligning to TRBD1. The V segment lost 3 bases and the J segment 2 bases; nucleotides outside the gene matches: 6. From germline, CDR1 is MGHRA and CDR2 YSYEKL. This CDR3 comprises 15 residues. CDR3 region: CASSHINRGNTEAFF. The CDR3 DNA reads TGCGCCAGCAGCCACATAAACAGGGGAAACACTGAAGCTTTCTTT.

The J gene is TRBJ2-2, the V gene TRBV4-2; D is possibly TRBD1 or TRBD2 (6 bases each). The germline V gene has CDR1 LGHNA and CDR2 YNFKEQ. CDR3 size: 16 residues. The V end lost 4 bases, the J end lost 6 bases, and 18 bases lay between the germline ends. The CDR3 region has the DNA TGTGCCAGCAGCCCAGGGGTTCCGGGAGTAGCCGGGGAGCTGTTTTTT. Translating gives CASSPGVPGVAGELFF.

The sample holds a few counts of this clonotype. The chain recombines TRBV14 with TRBJ2-1; TRBD2 matches at 9 bases. After removal of 0 bases from V and 5 bases from J, the junction contained 8 bases not matched to a gene. This CDR3 is 17 amino acids long. In germline, CDR1 is SGHDN, CDR2 FVKESK. Here the CDR3 DNA reads TGTGCCAGCAGCCAAGATTATCTAGCGGGAATCAACAATGAGCAGTTCTTC. Protein: CASSQDYLAGINNEQFF.

J is TRBJ1-2 and V is TRBV14, with D maybe TRBD1 (5 bases). The CDR3 contains 15 residues. Germline CDR1 and CDR2: SGHDN and FVKESK. The V gene lost 0 bases and the J gene lost 6 bases, with 14 bases spanning the gap. The CDR3 is CASSQDERGADGYTF. CDR3 coding DNA: TGTGCCAGCAGCCAAGATGAGAGGGGTGCAGATGGCTACACCTTC.

This clonotype was detected only once. The chain uses TRBV29-1 and TRBJ1-1; D remains ambiguous. From germline, CDR1 is SQVTM and CDR2 ANQGSEA. The CDR3 has 11 amino acids. V lost 6 bases to trimming and J lost 7 bases, with 12 bases between them. CDR3 coding DNA: TGCAGCGTGGACGTCCATGGTGAAGCTTTCTTT. This encodes CSVDVHGEAFF.

The table lists this clonotype with a count of one. The chain employs TRBV29-1 and TRBJ1-1; D ambiguous. V lost 3 bases and J lost 1, with 9 bases in between. Germline CDR1 is SQVTM and CDR2 is ANQGSEA. CDR3 length: 13 residues. The CDR3 DNA follows: TGCAGCGTTGATGGACCAGAGAACACTGAAGCTTTCTTT. Amino acid sequence: CSVDGPENTEAFF.

V and J are TRBV5-4 and TRBJ2-1; D ambiguous. This CDR3 has 11 amino acids. Trimming stripped 4 bases from V and 4 bases from J, with 3 bases between. From germline, CDR1 is SGHNT and CDR2 YYREEE (reference sequence). The CDR3 loop reads CASSLYNEQFF. CDR3 in DNA: TGTGCCAGCAGCCTTTACAATGAGCAGTTCTTC. The full variable domain, completed using reference TRBV5-4 and TRBJ2-1, is ETGVTQSPTHLIKTRGQQVTLRCSSQSGHNTVSWYQQALGQGPQFIFQYYREEENGRGNFPPRFSGLQFPNYSSELNVNALELDDSALYLCASSLYNEQFFGPGTRLTVL.